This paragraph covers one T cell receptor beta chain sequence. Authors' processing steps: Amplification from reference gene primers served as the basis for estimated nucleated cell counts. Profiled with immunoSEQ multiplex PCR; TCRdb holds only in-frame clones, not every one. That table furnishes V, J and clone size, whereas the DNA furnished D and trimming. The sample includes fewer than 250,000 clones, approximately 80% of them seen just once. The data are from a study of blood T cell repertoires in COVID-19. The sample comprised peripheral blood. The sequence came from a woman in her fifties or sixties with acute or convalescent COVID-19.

This CDR3 is CASSESTGKGNTIYF. In nucleotides, the CDR3 is TGCGCCAGCAGTGAGTCCACAGGGAAAGGAAACACCATATATTTT. This rearrangement joins TRBV10-1 to TRBJ1-3; possible D gene TRBD1, 6 bases. The V gene lost 0 bases and the J gene lost 4 bases, with 10 bases spanning the gap. This CDR3 region has 15 residues. Per the germline V gene, CDR1 is WNHNN and CDR2 is SYGVQD (reference sequence).